This TCR beta chain was observed in a study of CD8 T cells in Susac syndrome. Study background: Treatment status at blood draw for the Susac syndrome patients was therapy-naive, corticosteroids, or intravenous immunoglobulin alone.

Random hexamers served to reverse transcribe roughly 0.5 to 1 ug RNA. TCRdb itself ran the immunoSEQ multiplex PCR reads through MiXCR, one entry per CDR3 protein. The sample yields under 95,000 distinct CDR3 sequences, 85% to 95% seen once. V gave up 6 bases and J gave up 2 bases, with 8 bases separating them. CDR1 is SEHNR, CDR2 FQNEAQ, per germline (reference sequence). This CDR3 has 12 amino acids. This receptor was taken from a human donor with Susac syndrome. Material: CD4+ T cells from PBMCs. The chain joins TRBV7-9 to TRBJ2-7; D unclear. Here the CDR3 reads CASSLTAYEQYF. The CDR3 DNA follows: TGTGCCAGCAGTCTAACAGCCTACGAGCAGTACTTC.